This T cell receptor (beta chain) was profiled in a study of early T cells in non-severe SARS-CoV-2 infection. Study overall: Unsorted whole blood bulk RNA was sequenced, with unpaired chains. Broader study findings: There was a bias toward anti-spike CD8 responses in VDJdb matching, which missed private and CD4 specificities.

The CDR3 loop spans 12 amino acids. The germline gives CDR1 MDHEN, CDR2 SYDVKM. V gave up 2 bases and J gave up 12 bases, with 11 bases separating them. This clonotype was observed a few times. The antigen is undetermined. Each single cDNA molecule received a unique molecular identifier. In TCRdb, the 5' RACE reads were re-called with MiXCR into one record per CDR3 protein. The sample shows around 49,000 distinct CDR3 sequences, more than 9% of them seen only once. Sequenced input: whole blood. The sequence came from an adult who was a healthcare worker with PCR-confirmed SARS-CoV-2 infection or an uninfected control (not recorded which). The chain couples TRBV28 to TRBJ2-1, with a tentative D call TRBD2 (5 bases). CDR3 DNA sequence: TGTGCCAGCAGTTTAGAGTGGCGGGCGCAGTTCTTC. Its translation is CASSLEWRAQFF. The full variable domain, rest sourced from reference TRBV28 and TRBJ2-1, is DVKVTQSSRYLVKRTGEKVFLECVQDMDHENMFWYRQDPGLGLRLIYFSYDVKMKEKGDIPEGYSVSREKKERFSLILESASTNQTSMYLCASSLEWRAQFFGPGTRLTVL.